The 25 T cell receptor beta chains reported below all come from one sample, sequenced in a study of radiation and T cells in renal cell carcinoma. Stated time point: baseline pretreatment blood. The treatment here: 15 Gy SBRT to primary tumor, nephrectomy 4 weeks later. Measured with immunoSEQ multiplex PCR; TCRdb has only the in-frame clones, and not every one. The table has about 95,000 clones, about 86% seen once. The source was blood, collected from a patient whose treatment included radiotherapy and nephrectomy. The receptors originated from a man aged 45-60 years with renal cell carcinoma.

The rearrangement links TRBV7-2 to TRBJ2-3; 8 positions match TRBD2. Germline V gene lookup returns CDR1 SGHTA and CDR2 FQGNSA. This CDR3 has 13 amino acids. Trimming at V came to 5 bases and at J to 5 bases, leaving 3 bases not matched to a gene. CDR3: CASSPRGGDTQYF. The CDR3 nucleotides are TGTGCCAGCAGCCCCCGGGGGGGAGATACGCAGTATTTT.

The chain links TRBV28 to TRBJ2-2, with a tentative D call TRBD1 (6 bases). The CDR3 has 14 residues. From germline, CDR1 is MDHEN and CDR2 SYDVKM. V lost 8 bases and J lost 0, with 10 bases in between. The CDR3, as DNA: TGTGCCAGCGGGGGCATAACGAACACCGGGGAGCTGTTTTTT. Its translation: CASGGITNTGELFF.

This chain joins TRBV10-1 and TRBJ1-1, with TRBD1 matching 12 bases. The trim removed 7 bases at V and 3 bases at J, leaving 6 bases unmatched. CDR1 is WNHNN and CDR2 is SYGVQD in the germline V gene (reference sequence). CDR3 length: 15 residues. The CDR3 coding sequence is TGCGCCAGCAAACCGGGACAGGGGGCGGACACTGAAGCTTTCTTT. It codes for CASKPGQGADTEAFF.

The chain uses TRBV19 and TRBJ2-3; 7 bases line up with TRBD2. The CDR3 is 16 residues long. V gave up 4 bases and J gave up 0 bases; unmatched junction bases: 7. Germline CDR1 and CDR2: LNHDA and SQIVND (reference sequence). The CDR3 sequence: CASSNLASGSTDTQYF. CDR3 in DNA: TGTGCCAGTAGTAACCTCGCTAGCGGTAGCACAGATACGCAGTATTTT.

There are a few counts of this clone. This chain connects TRBV5-4 to TRBJ1-6; no reliable D call. Germline CDR1 is SGHNT and CDR2 is YYREEE (reference sequence). CDR3 length: 15 residues. V was clipped by 0 bases and J by 3 bases, with 7 bases between them. The CDR3 region has the DNA TGTGCCAGCAGCTTGGGGACGGTCTATAATTCACCCCTCCACTTT. Amino acids: CASSLGTVYNSPLHF.

This rearrangement joins TRBV2 to TRBJ2-1, with D possibly TRBD2 on 5 matching bases. Germline CDR1 is SNHLY and CDR2 is FYNNEI. The CDR3 covers 13 residues. With 5 bases removed from V and 9 bases from J, the gap between germline ends came to 14 bases. The CDR3 loop is CASSTGPSGEQFF. In DNA form, the CDR3 reads TGTGCCAGCAGTACCGGCCCGAGCGGTGAGCAGTTCTTC.

The chain joins TRBV7-2 to TRBJ2-4, with 12 bases lining up with TRBD2. The CDR3 runs 16 residues. The junction had 11 bases not matched to a gene; V was cut back by 5 bases and J by 9 bases. The germline V gene encodes CDR1 SGHTA and CDR2 FQGNSA. The CDR3 reads CASSRAGLAGGGIQYF. The DNA for the CDR3 is TGTGCCAGCAGCCGTGCCGGGCTAGCGGGAGGGGGCATTCAGTACTTC.

The chain couples TRBV13 to TRBJ1-5, with unresolved D. Germline V gene lookup returns CDR1 PRHDT and CDR2 FYEKMQ (reference sequence). V gave up 4 bases and J gave up 7 bases, with 11 bases separating them. CDR3 length: 13 residues. CDR3 sequence (DNA): TGTGCCAGCAGCTCCCGCCGAGGCCAGCCCCAGCATTTT. This codes for CASSSRRGQPQHF.

The V call is TRBV28, the J call TRBJ2-7; 10 bases are a match to TRBD1. The V gene end was trimmed by 4 bases and the J gene end by 4 bases; junction bases not matched to a gene: 4. This CDR3 is built from 14 residues. CDR1 and CDR2 (germline): MDHEN, SYDVKM. Here the CDR3 reads CASSSGQGWYEQYF. Here the CDR3 DNA reads TGTGCCAGCAGTTCGGGACAGGGGTGGTACGAGCAGTACTTC.

The chain is built from TRBV2 and TRBJ2-3; D unresolved. The V end was cut by 3 bases, the J end by 5 bases, with 9 bases between. The CDR3 length is 13 residues. Germline CDR1 and CDR2: SNHLY and FYNNEI. CDR3 DNA sequence: TGTGCCAGCAGTGAGGAGTCGCAAGATACGCAGTATTTT. This sequence encodes CASSEESQDTQYF.

V gene TRBV7-8 combines with J gene TRBJ1-2; the match to TRBD1 covers 8 bases. The CDR3 is made up of 13 amino acids. Germline CDR1 and CDR2: SGHVS and FQNEAQ. V was pared by 5 bases and J by 8 bases, with 7 bases of the junction left unmatched. The CDR3 sequence is CASSPGQGEGYTF. The CDR3 nucleotides read TGTGCCAGCAGCCCCGGACAGGGAGAGGGCTACACCTTC.

The gene calls are TRBV28 and TRBJ1-2, with D maybe TRBD1 (6 bases). Germline values: CDR1 MDHEN, CDR2 SYDVKM. V was shortened by 7 bases and J by 14 bases, with 20 bases between the two germline ends. The CDR3 totals 12 residues. CDR3 amino acids: CASTQRGTQETF. The CDR3 coding sequence is TGTGCCAGCACCCAGAGGGGGACCCAAGAAACCTTC.

This chain links TRBV7-2 with TRBJ1-5, with no clear D. CDR1 is SGHTA, CDR2 FQGNSA, per germline. This CDR3 has 15 residues. V was cut by 4 bases and J by 4 bases, with 14 bases left in between. In nucleotides, the CDR3 is TGTGCCAGCAGCTCACAGATGGGAGGTAATCAGCCCCAGCATTTT. It yields the protein CASSSQMGGNQPQHF.

The chain carries TRBV6-1 and TRBJ2-4; TRBD1 matches at 9 bases. Germline CDR1 and CDR2: MNHNS and SASEGT. The CDR3 is 14 amino acids. V was clipped by 8 bases and J by 6 bases; unmatched bases: 8. CDR3 protein: CASSSATGGNIQYF. The DNA of the CDR3 is TGTGCCAGCTCCTCCGCGACAGGGGGAAACATTCAGTACTTC.

This sequence joins TRBV10-3 and TRBJ1-2; no firm D call. CDR1 is ENHRY, CDR2 SYGVKD, per germline. The V end lost 4 bases, the J end lost 6 bases, and 6 bases lay between the germline ends. The CDR3 totals 11 residues. CDR3 nucleotides: TGTGCCATCAGTGCCACGGATGGCTACACCTTC. Encoded protein: CAISATDGYTF.

The chain combines TRBV5-1 with TRBJ2-7; D perhaps matches TRBD2 (6 bases). This CDR3 has 13 residues. Trimming removed 5 bases at V and 9 bases at J, with 18 bases between. Germline assignment: CDR1 SGHRS and CDR2 YFSETQ. For the CDR3, the DNA is TGCGCCAGCAGACCAGGGACTGCGGGGTGGCAGTACTTC. Its protein is CASRPGTAGWQYF.

This clone appeared once. The J gene is TRBJ2-2, the V gene TRBV2; no firm D call. In germline, CDR1 is SNHLY, CDR2 FYNNEI. The CDR3 consists of 12 residues. CDR3 in amino acids: CVTGVNTGELFF. CDR3 sequence (DNA): TGTGTCACCGGAGTGAACACCGGGGAGCTGTTTTTT.

The rearrangement joins TRBV15 to TRBJ2-2; no clear D gene. With 0 bases removed from V and 3 bases from J, the gap between germline ends came to 5 bases. Germline V CDR1 and CDR2: LNHNV, YYDKDF (reference sequence). There are 14 residues in the CDR3. CDR3 DNA sequence: TGTGCCACCAGCAGAGATGGACACACCGGGGAGCTGTTTTTT. Translation: CATSRDGHTGELFF.

The CDR3 is CASSLAQTSGGPSYQETQYF. CDR3 in DNA: TGCGCCAGCAGCTTGGCCCAGACTAGCGGGGGGCCATCGTACCAAGAGACCCAGTACTTC. V is TRBV5-1 and J is TRBJ2-5, with 13 bases lining up with TRBD2. This CDR3 region has 20 residues. Germline-derived CDR1 and CDR2 are SGHRS and YFSETQ. V was pared by 0 bases and J by 0 bases, with 11 bases of the junction left unmatched. The full variable domain, in which reference TRBV5-1 and TRBJ2-5 provide the parts outside the CDR3, is KAGVTQTPRYLIKTRGQQVTLSCSPISGHRSVSWYQQTPGQGLQFLFEYFSETQRNKGNFPGRFSGRQFSNSRSEMNVSTLELGDSALYLCASSLAQTSGGPSYQETQYFGPGTRLLVL.

CDR3 in amino acids: CASRQRTGYTQYF. CDR3 DNA sequence: TGTGCCAGCAGGCAAAGGACAGGGTATACGCAGTATTTT. The chain links TRBV7-2 to TRBJ2-3, with TRBD1 matching 8 bases. Trimming cost V 6 bases and J 7 bases; bases outside gene matches: 6. Germline V CDR1 and CDR2: SGHTA, FQGNSA. CDR3 length: 13 residues.

This clone was detected once. The chain uses TRBV5-1 and TRBJ2-1, with 9 bases matching TRBD2. The V gene end was trimmed by 2 bases and the J gene end by 10 bases; junction bases not matched to a gene: 10. The CDR3 sequence is 15 residues long. Germline V gene lookup returns CDR1 SGHRS and CDR2 YFSETQ. CDR3: CASSFLAGEQGEQFF. CDR3 nucleotides: TGCGCCAGCAGCTTCTTAGCGGGAGAACAGGGGGAGCAGTTCTTC.

The V gene is TRBV4-1, the J gene TRBJ2-7; 8 bases line up with TRBD1. Per germline, CDR1 MGHRA and CDR2 YSYEKL. The CDR3 runs to 15 residues. The V segment lost 1 base and the J segment 5 bases; nucleotides outside the gene matches: 7. The CDR3 here is CASSQGVRGHNEQYF. CDR3 bases: TGCGCCAGCAGCCAAGGAGTCAGGGGGCATAACGAGCAGTACTTC.

DNA for the CDR3: TGTGCCAGCTCACCAATGGTGGCAGGGGCAACCTACGAGCAGTACTTC. This gives the protein CASSPMVAGATYEQYF. V and J are TRBV18 and TRBJ2-7; D perhaps matches TRBD1 (6 bases). This CDR3 is built from 16 residues. Per germline, CDR1 KGHSH and CDR2 LQKENI. V was shortened by 2 bases and J by 2 bases, with 16 bases between the two germline ends.

The J gene is TRBJ2-7, the V gene TRBV9, with 8 bases that match TRBD2. V dropped 3 bases and J dropped 2; count of bases not matched to a gene: 1. The CDR3 spans 13 residues. Germline CDR1 is SGDLS and CDR2 is YYNGEE. CDR3 residues: CASSAGLAYEQYF. The DNA for the CDR3 is TGTGCCAGCAGCGCGGGACTAGCCTACGAGCAGTACTTC.

The chain carries TRBV25-1 and TRBJ2-7, with D hard to call. The germline V and J ends were trimmed by 2 bases and 4 bases, with 12 bases remaining between them. This CDR3 is built from 14 residues. CDR1 is MGHDK and CDR2 is SYGVNS in the germline V gene. CDR3 protein: CASSEGTHRYEQYF. In DNA, the CDR3 is TGTGCCAGCAGTGAAGGCACCCACAGATACGAGCAGTACTTC.